This T cell receptor (beta chain) came from a study of blood T cells in healthy people across ages. In germline, CDR1 is SGHTA, CDR2 FQGTGA. The CDR3 loop spans 13 amino acids. Between the trimmed V and J ends, which lost 3 bases and 8 bases, there was a span of 11 bases. The use of a sample-barcoded 5' primer and a J-beta primer mix characterized a second PCR of about 7 to 12 cycles. Each CDR3 protein is one row after TCRdb ran MiXCR on the 5' RACE reads. Of some 1.5 million distinct CDR3 sequences listed, approximately 43% are singletons. The receptor was derived from a woman in her late teens or twenties in good health. The chain carries TRBV7-3 and TRBJ2-1; maybe TRBD2 (6 bases). The sequenced sample consisted of blood. CDR3 region: CASSFGPSDEQFF. As DNA, the CDR3 is TGTGCCAGCAGCTTCGGACCTAGCGATGAGCAGTTCTTC.